A single T cell receptor (beta chain) is shown here with its context. The data were obtained in a study of shared clonotypes between healthy human individuals. The germline V and J ends were trimmed by 1 base and 4 bases, with 11 bases remaining between them. In germline, CDR1 is LNHDA, CDR2 SQIVND (reference sequence). This CDR3 has 15 amino acids. Clones were sequenced by immunoSEQ multiplex PCR, and TCRdb holds only the in-frame ones, with some missing. The profile shows roughly 500,000 clones, about 76% of them singletons. What was sequenced was PBMCs. This chain uses TRBV19 with TRBJ2-1; possibly TRBD1 for D (6 bases). The receptor was derived from a woman in her forties in good health. Some clones in this sample may be carry-over from other donors' samples. The DNA for the CDR3 is TGTGCCAGTAGTATAGCTGCAGGGGCGTACAATGAGCAGTTCTTC. Translation: CASSIAAGAYNEQFF. Looking up the rest from reference TRBV19 and TRBJ2-1 gives the full variable domain: DGGITQSPKYLFRKEGQNVTLSCEQNLNHDAMYWYRQDPGQGLRLIYYSQIVNDFQKGDIAEGYSVSREKKESFPLTVTSAQKNPTAFYLCASSIAAGAYNEQFFGPGTRLTVL.